This note documents a single T cell receptor beta chain sequence. Its antigen is undetermined. The data derive from a study of spatial heterogeneity in lung cancer. Study-level information: Correlation of TCR transcript counts in tumor regions with a T cell module score from matched bulk RNA-seq was strong.

Trimming removed 3 bases at V and 5 bases at J, with 7 bases between. CDR3 length equals 12 residues. As to time point: sample taken at primary tumor resection. Study conclusions and caveats: How many expanded intratumoral alpha and beta TCRs were present tracked the tumor mutation count, which was a count of nonsynonymous mutations.

In TCRdb, the 5' RACE reads were re-called with MiXCR into one record per CDR3 protein. The sample includes 8,000 to 9,000 distinct CDR3 sequences, 9.6% of them seen just once. This clonotype was obtained from a male donor with early-stage non-small cell lung cancer. The input for sequencing was lung tumor tissue, taken at surgery. The rearrangement joins TRBV12-3 or TRBV12-4 to TRBJ1-2; D is unclear. Written as DNA, the CDR3 is TGTGCCAGCAGTTTCTCCCTGTATGGCTACACCTTC. Translation: CASSFSLYGYTF.